Reported below is one T cell receptor beta chain. The clone's antigen remains unknown. Base-call qualities are not available, and no considerably larger clone is one nucleotide away. CDR1 and CDR2 are drawn from the germline V gene: MGHRA, YSYEKL. The CDR3 contains 15 residues, cysteine and phenylalanine counted. This entry keeps only the CDR3 DNA: 45 bases, framed from base 1. A distance of 10 bases separates the germline ends of V and J, which lose 3 bases and 0 bases respectively. This entry comes from a study of CD8 T cells in ankylosing spondylitis (dated by TCRdb to 2016 to 2017). As for the study more broadly: The study set out to find disease-linked TCR variants by profiling T cell receptor beta repertoires in ankylosing spondylitis patients and healthy donors. Samples of peripheral blood were taken, and for ankylosing spondylitis patients, synovial fluid was collected as well. The whole study cohort included over a hundred healthy donors and 20 to 30 ankylosing spondylitis patients. What the work shows at the level of the full study, not this receptor alone: Blood from ankylosing spondylitis patients appeared to be characterized by a TCR beta motif composed of about eight highly homologous amino acid variants. The disease-linked clones had a CD8+ phenotype and were found at relatively low frequencies in peripheral blood. The disease-linked clones were reported as significantly enriched in matched synovial fluid samples from ankylosing spondylitis patients. Some of the motif variants had been reported before in the synovial fluid and blood of reactive arthritis patients, a finding that suggests common disease-initiation mechanisms.

TCRdb names Illumina HiSeq 2500 as the instrument used. Quantitative 5'-RACE with molecular barcodes was used to prepare TCR beta libraries. The paper's data handling went like this. To identify disease-linked TCR variants, a new computational method was used, one built on a probabilistic model of VDJ rearrangement. The public reads were reprocessed in TCRdb via fastp at Q25 and MiXCR, keeping in-frame beta chains. Records with the same CDR3 protein are collapsed into one entry carrying the most frequent genes and DNA. The authors' filters were not applied to this entry. Here the sample has roughly 350,000 distinct CDR3 sequences; approximately 8.2% occur a single time. About 14% of the sample is taken by the ten largest.

Sequenced: blood, either unsorted or a sorted T cell fraction (not recorded which). The sequence joins TRBV4-1 to TRBJ2-3; a weak D assignment points to TRBD2 (6 bases agree). This clonotype originated in a male donor with ankylosing spondylitis. The nucleotide sequence is TGCGCCAGCAGCCAGTCGGGAGCTAGCACAGATACGCAGTATTTT. Translation gives CASSQSGASTDTQYF.